The rows below give T cell receptor beta chains drawn from one sample of a study of T cell responses to AZD1222 COVID-19 vaccine. The repertoire was sequenced with immunoSEQ multiplex PCR; TCRdb's copy has only in-frame clones and lacks some. There are over 150,000 clones in the sample; 90% occur only once, and approximately 20% lies in the top ten. The material sequenced was peripheral blood, taken on day 0 of AZD1222 vaccination. These receptors were obtained from an adult in good health. CDR3s include the opening cysteine and the closing phenylalanine or tryptophan. The D gene is left open where the match is weak. A clone size is listed for some rows: how often the clone was seen (once, few, many), or a class if it is expanded.

cdr3_nt cdr3_aa clone_size v_call d_call j_call
TGTGCCAGCAGAACAGGGGGCAATCAGCCCCAGCATTTT CASRTGGNQPQHF . TRBV28 TRBD1 TRBJ1-5
TGTGCCAGCAGCCCCGTTGGACAGGGTGGTGGAAACACCATATATTTT CASSPVGQGGGNTIYF . TRBV7-9 TRBD1 TRBJ1-3
TGTGCCTGGAGTGTACGGGCCAGACCAAAAATTAACTATGGCTACACCTTC CAWSVRARPKINYGYTF once TRBV30 . TRBJ1-2
TGTGCCTGGAACCAACAGGGGATTAATCAGCCCCAGCATTTT CAWNQQGINQPQHF . TRBV30 TRBD1 TRBJ1-5
TGTGCCAGCACCCAGGGGGTTGGGAACACTGAAGCTTTCTTT CASTQGVGNTEAFF once TRBV7-2 TRBD1 TRBJ1-1
TGTGCCAGCAGAAGAGCGGGGTTCAACAGGGGCACGAACTATGGCTACACCTTC CASRRAGFNRGTNYGYTF . TRBV11-2 TRBD1 TRBJ1-2
TGTGCCAGCAGCAACGCGGCATCTAGCACAGATACGCAGTATTTT CASSNAASSTDTQYF few TRBV6-4 . TRBJ2-3
TGTGCCTCCGGGGAGTCTACCAGTCGTCGGGATACGCAGTATTTT CASGESTSRRDTQYF once TRBV2 . TRBJ2-3
TGTGCCAGCAGTTTTCCCCTCGGACAGATTTATGGCTACACCTTC CASSFPLGQIYGYTF few TRBV28 . TRBJ1-2
TGTGCCAGCACTGGATCGGGCAGGGGGACCTCGAACACTGAAGCTTTCTTT CASTGSGRGTSNTEAFF . TRBV6-6 TRBD1 TRBJ1-1
TGCAGTGCTAGTGTAAACAGGGAAGGTCGTCAGCCCCAGCATTTT CSASVNREGRQPQHF once TRBV20-1 . TRBJ1-5
TGCGCCAGCAGCCAATTGGTAGGGGGGGTCTACGAGCAGTACTTC CASSQLVGGVYEQYF . TRBV4-1 . TRBJ2-7
TGCGCCAGCAGCCATGAGGGGCGATGGGAAGCTTTCTTT CASSHEGRWEAFF . TRBV4-3 . TRBJ1-1
TGCGCCAGCAGCCAAGGAGGGGCGGGTCAGCCCCAGCATTTT CASSQGGAGQPQHF . TRBV4-3 . TRBJ1-5
TGTGCCAGCAGCGTGAACAGCGGATACGAGCAGTACTTC CASSVNSGYEQYF . TRBV9 . TRBJ2-7
TGCGCCAGCAGCCAAGGAGTCGGGACAGGGAGCGAAAAACTGTTTTTT CASSQGVGTGSEKLFF . TRBV4-3 TRBD1 TRBJ1-4
TGTGCCAGCAGTTTAGCGCCTCAGCCCCAGCATTTT CASSLAPQPQHF . TRBV12-3/TRBV12-4 . TRBJ1-5
TGTGCCAGCAGTATTCTAGCGGGGGCTTTCGAGCAGTACTTC CASSILAGAFEQYF once TRBV27 TRBD2 TRBJ2-7
TGCAGCGCCCAGACAGGGGACTATGGCTACACCTTC CSAQTGDYGYTF . TRBV29-1 TRBD1 TRBJ1-2
TGCGCCAGCAGCCCAGGGACTAGCTCCGGGGAGCTGTTTTTT CASSPGTSSGELFF . TRBV5-1 TRBD2 TRBJ2-2
TGTGCCAGCAGCGTAGAGCCGACTAACGACAATGAGCAGTTCTTC CASSVEPTNDNEQFF . TRBV9 . TRBJ2-1
TGTGCCACGAAAGGCGGAGTGAACTATGGCTACACCTTC CATKGGVNYGYTF . TRBV19 . TRBJ1-2
TGCAGCGTTGAATCGGACAGGTACACTGAAGCTTTCTTT CSVESDRYTEAFF . TRBV29-1 TRBD1 TRBJ1-1
TGTGCCAGCTCACCACCCGCCCGGGTCACCATATATTTT CASSPPARVTIYF . TRBV18 . TRBJ1-3
TGTGCCAGCAGCAAAGGGGGGGCGAGCACCGGGGAGCTGTTTTTT CASSKGGASTGELFF . TRBV11-2 . TRBJ2-2
TGTGCCAGCAGCGTAGAAGGGGTCCGCGGAAACACCATATATTTT CASSVEGVRGNTIYF . TRBV9 . TRBJ1-3
TGCAGCGTTAACCCCGATTTCTATGGCTACACCTTC CSVNPDFYGYTF . TRBV29-1 . TRBJ1-2
TGTGCCAGTAGTCCGGGACCTTCAAAGAGGATCTTC CASSPGPSKRIF . TRBV19 . TRBJ2-1
TGCAGCGTTGGTGAAACCAGAAGTGCCGGGACGTCCCGCTCTGGGGCCAACGTCCTGACTTTC CSVGETRSAGTSRSGANVLTF . TRBV29-1 . TRBJ2-6
TGTGCCAGCAGTCCCCCGGGGGCATACAGTAGGGCGAACTATGGCTACACCTTC CASSPPGAYSRANYGYTF . TRBV28 . TRBJ1-2
TGCGCCAGCAGCCAAGTCGGGCAGACCTACAATGAGCAGTTCTTC CASSQVGQTYNEQFF . TRBV4-1 . TRBJ2-1
TGTGCCAGTAGTATCTATCCCAGAACGGTGGCGAACACTGAAGCTTTCTTT CASSIYPRTVANTEAFF . TRBV19 . TRBJ1-1
TGTGCCAGCAGTGAATCGGTTCCAACGGGCGGGGAGCTGTTTTTT CASSESVPTGGELFF . TRBV6-1 . TRBJ2-2
TGTGCCAGTAGCCCCACCTGGGAGACAAACTATGGCTACACCTTC CASSPTWETNYGYTF . TRBV19 . TRBJ1-2
TGTGCCAGTAGTATAACCGGGACCACAGATACGCAGTATTTT CASSITGTTDTQYF . TRBV19 . TRBJ2-3
TGCAGCGTGGCAAGCTCCTACGAGCAGTACTTC CSVASSYEQYF . TRBV29-1 . TRBJ2-7
TGTGCTAGTGGTTTGGTTTCCTACGAGCAGTACTTC CASGLVSYEQYF . TRBV12-5 . TRBJ2-7
TGTGCCAGTAGTCCCCGCTCCTCGGAAACCTACAATGAGCAGTTCTTC CASSPRSSETYNEQFF . TRBV19 . TRBJ2-1
TGTGCCAGCAGCTTACGACGGACCAACCTTTTCTCGGAAGCTTTCTTT CASSLRRTNLFSEAFF . TRBV7-3 . TRBJ1-1
TGTGCCAGCACCCAGGGACTGCCACCGTACGAGCAGTACTTC CASTQGLPPYEQYF . TRBV6-8 . TRBJ2-7